These 11 T cell receptor beta chains originate from one sample sequenced in a study of T cell changes during pregnancy in multiple sclerosis. The protocol was immunoSEQ multiplex PCR, while the TCRdb copy is restricted to in-frame clones and leaves out a portion. The table lists around 56,000 clones, roughly nine tenths of them singletons. The starting material was CD4+ T cells from peripheral blood mononuclear cells, obtained in the third trimester of pregnancy. The receptors stem from a female donor with multiple sclerosis, enrolled in a pregnancy study.

The chain employs TRBV2 and TRBJ2-7, with D tentatively TRBD2 (6 bases). This CDR3 spans 13 amino acids. Trimming took off 6 bases at V and 4 bases at J, with 13 bases between the two ends. Per the germline V gene, CDR1 is SNHLY and CDR2 is FYNNEI. The CDR3: CASSRDFIYEQYF. The CDR3 DNA reads as TGTGCCAGCAGCAGGGACTTCATTTACGAGCAGTACTTC.

V gene TRBV19 combines with J gene TRBJ2-3; D is uncertain. CDR1 is LNHDA, CDR2 SQIVND, per germline (reference sequence). The germline V and J ends were trimmed by 4 bases and 0 bases, with 14 bases remaining between them. CDR3 length: 16 residues. The CDR3 loop is CASSTQRQASTDTQYF. The CDR3 coding sequence is TGTGCCAGTAGTACCCAGCGCCAAGCCAGCACAGATACGCAGTATTTT.

V gene TRBV27 combines with J gene TRBJ2-5, with a tentative D call TRBD2 (7 bases). Trimming removed 10 bases from V and 1 base from J, with 13 bases in between. The CDR3 is 13 amino acids. Per the germline V gene, CDR1 is MNHEY and CDR2 is SMNVEV (reference sequence). The CDR3 spells CATGRTVQETQYF. CDR3 bases: TGTGCCACCGGGAGGACAGTCCAAGAGACCCAGTACTTC.

The chain combines TRBV6-5 with TRBJ1-1, with D perhaps matching TRBD1 (5 bases). The CDR3 extends over 13 amino acids. Per the germline V gene, CDR1 is MNHEY and CDR2 is SVGAGI. V lost 5 bases and J lost 6, with 13 bases in between. In DNA form, the CDR3 reads TGTGCCAGCAGTCCCGGTGGGGGGGCTGAAGCTTTCTTT. This sequence encodes CASSPGGGAEAFF.

This rearrangement joins TRBV7-5 to TRBJ2-3; the D call of TRBD2 is as the table states it, not checked on the DNA. TRBV7-5 is recorded as a pseudogene. This CDR3 comprises 17 residues. CDR3 sequence: CVRSPLPSGRGTDTQYF. The CDR3 DNA reads as TGTGTCAGAAGCCCCCTACCTAGCGGGAGAGGCACAGATACGCAGTATTTT.

The CDR3, as DNA: TGCAGCGTTGACGTAGCGGGGGGGCATGGCGGGGAGCTGTTTTTT. Translation: CSVDVAGGHGGELFF. V and J are TRBV29-1 and TRBJ2-2; TRBD2 matches at 11 bases. J gave up 7 bases and V 3 bases, and 7 bases lay outside the gene matches. The germline gives CDR1 SQVTM, CDR2 ANQGSEA. The CDR3 has 15 amino acids.

The V gene is TRBV19, the J gene TRBJ2-7; 9 bases are shared with TRBD1. The CDR3 covers 15 residues. CDR1 is LNHDA, CDR2 SQIVND, per germline (reference sequence). V trimming: 5 bases; J trimming: 6 bases; junction bases outside the gene matches: 11. The CDR3 DNA reads TGTGCCAGTAGTTCAACAGGGGGCGCGCCGGGCGAGCAGTACTTC. Protein: CASSSTGGAPGEQYF. Full variable domain (missing parts from reference TRBV19 and TRBJ2-7): DGGITQSPKYLFRKEGQNVTLSCEQNLNHDAMYWYRQDPGQGLRLIYYSQIVNDFQKGDIAEGYSVSREKKESFPLTVTSAQKNPTAFYLCASSSTGGAPGEQYFGPGTRLTVT.

The rearrangement joins TRBV6-1 to TRBJ2-7; D unresolved. The germline CDR1 and CDR2 sequences are MNHNS and SASEGT. The CDR3 loop spans 12 amino acids. The V end was cut by 2 bases, the J end by 2 bases, with 4 bases between. CDR3 region: CASSEPAYEQYF. CDR3 nucleotide sequence: TGTGCCAGCAGTGAACCAGCCTACGAGCAGTACTTC.

This chain uses TRBV30 with TRBJ2-2; TRBD2 might be the D (5 bases). Germline CDR1 reads GTSNPN; CDR2 reads SVGIG (reference sequence). Trimming took 4 bases from V and 7 from J, leaving 13 bases between them. This CDR3 contains 13 residues. In nucleotides, the CDR3 is TGTGCCTGGAATCCGGGATTGAGCGGGGAGCTGTTTTTT. Protein: CAWNPGLSGELFF.

The chain is built from TRBV6-5 and TRBJ1-5, with D hard to call. The CDR3 consists of 14 residues. V was trimmed by 4 bases and J by 2 bases, leaving 9 bases between them. Germline V lookup: CDR1 MNHEY, CDR2 SVGAGI. The DNA of the CDR3 is TGTGCCAGCAGTTCCGGGGTCGGCAATCAGCCCCAGCATTTT. Encoded protein: CASSSGVGNQPQHF.

V is TRBV18 and J is TRBJ2-7; the D gene is possibly TRBD1 (5 bases). Germline lookup yields CDR1 KGHSH and CDR2 LQKENI. Trimming took 3 bases from V and 4 from J, leaving 10 bases between them. The CDR3 totals 13 residues. CDR3 in amino acids: CASSPSQAYEQYF. In DNA form, the CDR3 reads TGTGCCAGCTCACCTTCACAGGCGTACGAGCAGTACTTC.